This T cell receptor (beta chain) comes out of a study of cytomegalovirus exposure and HLA in healthy donors. Overall study findings and caveats: Researchers counted over 150 TCR beta chains as cytomegalovirus-associated.

Notes on this clone: As yet, its antigen is unknown.

The assay was immunoSEQ multiplex PCR, and TCRdb's table has in-frame clones only and misses some. Of roughly 220,000 clones listed, over 70% are singletons. Sequencing was done on a sample of PBMCs. The receptor was isolated from a woman in her thirties in good health and CMV-seropositive.

This CDR3 is CASSRRDPLREQYF. The DNA of the CDR3 is TGTGCCAGCAGTCGTCGGGACCCCCTGCGCGAGCAGTACTTC. This chain uses TRBV6-6 with TRBJ2-7; possibly TRBD1 or TRBD2 for D (5 bases each). This CDR3 is built from 14 residues. The V end lost 5 bases, the J end lost 6 bases, and 17 bases lay between the germline ends. CDR1 and CDR2 (germline): MNHNY, SVGAGI (reference sequence).